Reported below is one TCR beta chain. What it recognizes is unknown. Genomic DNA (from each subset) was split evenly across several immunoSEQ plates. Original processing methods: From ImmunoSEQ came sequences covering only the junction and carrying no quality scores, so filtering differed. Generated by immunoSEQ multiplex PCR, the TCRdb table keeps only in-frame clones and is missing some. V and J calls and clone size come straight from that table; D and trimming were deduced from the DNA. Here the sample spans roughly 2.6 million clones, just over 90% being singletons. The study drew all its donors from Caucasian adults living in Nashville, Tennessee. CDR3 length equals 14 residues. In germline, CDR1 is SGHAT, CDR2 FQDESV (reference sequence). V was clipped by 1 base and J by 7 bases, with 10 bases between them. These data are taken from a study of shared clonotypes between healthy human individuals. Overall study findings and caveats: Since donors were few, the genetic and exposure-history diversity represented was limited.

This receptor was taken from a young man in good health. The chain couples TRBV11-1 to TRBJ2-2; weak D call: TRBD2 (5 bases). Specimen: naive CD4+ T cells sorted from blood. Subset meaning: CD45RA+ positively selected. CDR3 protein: CASSLGVAIGELFF. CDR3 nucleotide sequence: TGTGCCAGCAGCTTAGGGGTAGCGATCGGGGAGCTGTTTTTT.